Following are 32 T cell receptor beta chains from one sample sequenced in a study of blood T cell repertoires in COVID-19. TCRdb's table, derived via immunoSEQ multiplex PCR, lists solely in-frame clones and lacks some. The sample consists of about 120,000 clones, about 88% of them appearing once. Sequencing input: peripheral blood. The receptors derive from a man aged 40-55 years with acute or convalescent COVID-19.

There are a few counts of this clone. The V gene is TRBV29-1, the J gene TRBJ1-6, with a tentative D call TRBD1 (5 bases). The germline gives CDR1 SQVTM, CDR2 ANQGSEA. V was pared by 4 bases and J by 7 bases, with 11 bases between. This CDR3 is built from 13 residues. Here the CDR3 reads CSVAQGFNSPLHF. The CDR3 DNA reads TGCAGCGTTGCTCAGGGATTCAATTCACCCCTCCACTTT.

The V call is TRBV28, the J call TRBJ2-1, with 8 bases aligning to TRBD1. Germline V gene data show CDR1 as MDHEN and CDR2 as SYDVKM. After removal of 2 bases from V and 5 bases from J, the junction contained 5 bases not matched to a gene. The CDR3 is made up of 15 amino acids. CDR3 in amino acids: CASSLAGGANNEQFF. CDR3 DNA sequence: TGTGCCAGCAGTTTAGCAGGGGGCGCCAACAATGAGCAGTTCTTC.

The chain's CDR3 is CASSPQASGGINTGELFF. Written as DNA, the CDR3 is TGTGCCAGCAGCCCCCAGGCTAGCGGGGGGATCAACACCGGGGAGCTGTTTTTT. V is TRBV7-3 and J is TRBJ2-2; TRBD2 matches at 11 bases. This CDR3 is 18 amino acids long. V lost 5 bases, J lost 2 bases, and 10 bases stayed unmatched. Germline CDR1 is SGHTA and CDR2 is FQGTGA.

The rearrangement links TRBV7-3 to TRBJ1-5; D may be TRBD1 (5 bases). Germline assignment: CDR1 SGHTA and CDR2 FQGTGA. V was cut by 4 bases and J by 0 bases, with 19 bases left in between. The CDR3 has 18 amino acids. CDR3 in DNA: TGTGCCAGCAGCTCCAGGGCCCCTACCAAATATAGCAATCAGCCCCAGCATTTT. This translates into CASSSRAPTKYSNQPQHF.

This sequence joins TRBV18 and TRBJ2-4; D remains unclear. The germline V and J ends were trimmed by 6 bases and 0 bases, with 9 bases remaining between them. The germline V gene encodes CDR1 KGHSH and CDR2 LQKENI. This CDR3 comprises 14 residues. CDR3 sequence (DNA): TGTGCCAGCTCCCCCCAACTAGCCAAAAACATTCAGTACTTC. It encodes CASSPQLAKNIQYF.

This chain connects TRBV5-1 to TRBJ2-3; TRBD2 might be the D (6 bases). The CDR3 runs to 14 residues. CDR1 SGHRS and CDR2 YFSETQ come from the germline V gene. Between the trimmed V and J ends, which lost 4 bases and 0 bases, there was a span of 9 bases. DNA for the CDR3: TGCGCCAGCAGCCAACTAGCCAGCACAGATACGCAGTATTTT. This translates into CASSQLASTDTQYF.

This clone has only a few counts. This chain uses TRBV25-1 with TRBJ1-4; 8 positions match TRBD1. The CDR3 runs to 13 residues. Per the germline V gene, CDR1 is MGHDK and CDR2 is SYGVNS. Losses at the gene ends were 7 bases for V and 8 bases for J; bases not matched to a gene: 6. The CDR3 region has the DNA TGTGCCAGCACTGGACAGGGTAAAGAAAAACTGTTTTTT. Protein: CASTGQGKEKLFF.

The J gene is TRBJ2-1, the V gene TRBV5-4; 11 nucleotides agree with TRBD2. This CDR3 is 15 amino acids long. Germline V gene data show CDR1 as SGHNT and CDR2 as YYREEE (reference sequence). J was trimmed by 1 base and V by 10 bases; bases with no gene match: 7. This CDR3 reads CAVTSGGGSYNEQFF. The CDR3 DNA sequence: TGTGCCGTCACTAGCGGGGGAGGATCCTACAATGAGCAGTTCTTC.

The chain links TRBV11-3 to TRBJ2-5; 12 bases match TRBD2. From germline, CDR1 is SGHNT and CDR2 YENEEA. This CDR3 contains 16 residues. V trimming: 4 bases; J trimming: 2 bases; junction bases outside the gene matches: 5. The CDR3 region has the DNA TGTGCCAGCAGCTCCGGCGGACTAGCGGGGCAAGAGACCCAGTACTTC. This codes for CASSSGGLAGQETQYF.

This clone showed up just once. The chain links TRBV7-9 to TRBJ2-3; D perhaps matches TRBD1 (6 bases). Germline CDR1 SEHNR, CDR2 FQNEAQ (reference sequence). V lost 9 bases and J 2 bases, leaving 12 bases between the germline ends. CDR3 length: 13 amino acids. The CDR3 DNA reads as TGTGCCAGTAGTCGGACAGCCACAGATACGCAGTATTTT. As protein: CASSRTATDTQYF. Full variable domain (missing parts from reference TRBV7-9 and TRBJ2-3): DTGVSQNPRHKITKRGQNVTFRCDPISEHNRLYWYRQTLGQGPEFLTYFQNEAQLEKSRLLSDRFSAERPKGSFSTLEIQRTEQGDSAMYLCASSRTATDTQYFGPGTRLTVL.

The genes are TRBV7-9 and TRBJ1-2; 9 bases match TRBD1. Germline CDR1 SEHNR, CDR2 FQNEAQ (reference sequence). Trimming removed 1 base from V and 6 bases from J; junction bases left unmatched: 9. CDR3 size: 16 residues. The CDR3 nucleotides are TGTGCCAGCAGCTTAGATCGAACAGGGGGCAAGGATGGCTACACCTTC. Its translation: CASSLDRTGGKDGYTF.

The table lists this clone with a count of one. CDR3 DNA: TGCGCCAGCAGCCAAGCGCAGGCATCAACTAATGAAAAACTGTTTTTT. Amino acid sequence: CASSQAQASTNEKLFF. V is TRBV4-1 and J is TRBJ1-4, with no clear D. The CDR3 is made up of 16 amino acids. The ends were cut back, 1 base at V and 0 bases at J, with 9 bases in the middle. Germline V gene sequence: CDR1 MGHRA, CDR2 YSYEKL.

This clone is a singleton in its sample. The chain links TRBV7-6 to TRBJ2-1; D is ambiguous. V was pared by 1 base and J by 0 bases, with 10 bases between. The CDR3 consists of 16 residues. CDR1 is SGHVS, CDR2 FNYEAQ, per germline. The CDR3 DNA follows: TGTGCCAGCAGCTTAGATCTCCTGAGCTCCTACAATGAGCAGTTCTTC. Its protein product is CASSLDLLSSYNEQFF.

In this sample, this clone turned up a few times. The rearrangement joins TRBV4-1 to TRBJ2-7; perhaps TRBD1 as D (6 bases). Looked up from germline, CDR1 is MGHRA and CDR2 is YSYEKL. There are 15 residues in the CDR3. V dropped 1 base and J dropped 1 base, with 11 bases sitting between them. The CDR3 here is CASSQGRQVSYEQYF. In DNA form, the CDR3 reads TGCGCCAGCAGCCAAGGTCGACAGGTATCCTACGAGCAGTACTTC.

In its sample, this clone was seen once. The chain links TRBV18 to TRBJ2-7, with TRBD1 identical over 10 bases. The CDR3 runs 16 residues. Germline lookup yields CDR1 KGHSH and CDR2 LQKENI. V dropped 3 bases and J dropped 3; count of bases not matched to a gene: 8. CDR3 in DNA: TGTGCCAGCTCACCGTTCCCATGGGACAGGGGCTACGAGCAGTACTTC. It specifies CASSPFPWDRGYEQYF. The whole variable domain, remainder taken from reference TRBV18 and TRBJ2-7, is NAGVMQNPRHLVRRRGQEARLRCSPMKGHSHVYWYRQLPEEGLKFMVYLQKENIIDESGMPKERFSAEFPKEGPSILRIQQVVRGDSAAYFCASSPFPWDRGYEQYFGPGTRLTVT.

The chain is built from TRBV4-2 and TRBJ2-3, with 7 bases matching TRBD2. Trimming at V came to 3 bases and at J to 3 bases, leaving 6 bases not matched to a gene. The CDR3 length is 15 residues. CDR1 and CDR2 from the germline V gene are LGHNA and YNFKEQ. Here the CDR3 reads CASSQRLAETDTQYF. CDR3 sequence (DNA): TGTGCCAGCAGCCAGCGGCTAGCGGAAACAGATACGCAGTATTTT.

This sequence joins TRBV7-6 and TRBJ2-5; 10 positions agree with TRBD2. The V gene's germline CDR1 is SGHVS and CDR2 FNYEAQ. This CDR3 has 17 residues. With V trimmed by 8 bases and J by 6 bases, 18 bases remained unmatched. CDR3 residues: CASGQGLAGVGRKTQYF. In nucleotides, the CDR3 is TGTGCCAGCGGCCAGGGTCTAGCGGGAGTCGGTAGGAAGACCCAGTACTTC.

The chain combines TRBV30 with TRBJ2-7; D possibly corresponds to TRBD1 (6 bases). The V gene's germline CDR1 is GTSNPN and CDR2 SVGIG (reference sequence). The CDR3 length is 12 residues. V was trimmed by 2 bases and J by 4 bases, leaving 9 bases between them. Here the CDR3 reads CAWSRTEYEQYF. The CDR3 coding sequence is TGTGCCTGGAGTAGGACAGAATACGAGCAGTACTTC. Full variable domain (missing parts from reference TRBV30 and TRBJ2-7): SQTIHQWPATLVQPVGSPLSLECTVEGTSNPNLYWYRQAAGRGLQLLFYSVGIGQISSEVPQNLSASRPQDRQFILSSKKLLLSDSGFYLCAWSRTEYEQYFGPGTRLTVT.

This chain links TRBV2 with TRBJ2-1; D unresolved. Germline lookup yields CDR1 SNHLY and CDR2 FYNNEI. The V end lost 10 bases, the J end lost 7 bases, and 11 bases lay between the germline ends. The CDR3 runs 11 residues. Here the CDR3 reads CAIQRENEQFF. CDR3 DNA: TGTGCCATCCAGCGTGAGAATGAGCAGTTCTTC.

This clone was seen more than once but under ten times. The chain joins TRBV6-6 to TRBJ1-5, with TRBD1 as a possible D gene (6 bases). This CDR3 is built from 12 residues. V was shortened by 5 bases and J by 11 bases, with 13 bases between the two germline ends. Germline V CDR1 and CDR2: MNHNY, SVGAGI (reference sequence). The CDR3 spells CASSVQGRAQHF. DNA for the CDR3: TGTGCCAGCAGTGTCCAGGGGCGGGCCCAGCATTTT.

The chain carries TRBV7-9 and TRBJ2-3; tentative D call: TRBD2 (6 bases). Germline-derived CDR1 and CDR2 are SEHNR and FQNEAQ (reference sequence). V shed 8 bases and J shed 2 bases, with 20 bases lying between them. The CDR3 is 16 amino acids. The CDR3 DNA sequence: TGTGCCAGCTCCGCGAGCAGTGGGGGGACCACAGATACGCAGTATTTT. Protein sequence: CASSASSGGTTDTQYF.

This clone was seen only a few times. J is TRBJ2-4 and V is TRBV3-1 (or the pseudogene TRBV3-2); the match to TRBD2 covers 7 bases. Trimming at V came to 0 bases and at J to 2 bases, leaving 13 bases not matched to a gene. The CDR3 length is 19 residues. Germline V lookup: CDR1 LGHDT, CDR2 YNNKEL (reference sequence). The CDR3 sequence: CASSQDGEGQRLPKNIQYF. CDR3 coding DNA: TGTGCCAGCAGCCAAGATGGGGAGGGCCAGAGACTTCCCAAAAACATTCAGTACTTC.

V usage is TRBV28 and J usage is TRBJ2-1; 7 positions match TRBD2. CDR3 length equals 15 residues. V shed 4 bases and J 7 bases; nucleotides not matched to a gene: 10. The germline V gene encodes CDR1 MDHEN and CDR2 SYDVKM. For the CDR3, the DNA is TGTGCCAGCAGTTCACCCCCGGCCGGGGGGAATGAGCAGTTCTTC. Translated, it gives CASSSPPAGGNEQFF.

This sequence joins TRBV11-2 and TRBJ2-7, with TRBD2 matching over 8 bases. This CDR3 is 15 amino acids long. The germline CDR1 and CDR2 sequences are SGHAT and FQNNGV. Unmatched junction bases numbered 6, after V lost 5 bases and J lost 0 bases. The CDR3, as DNA: TGTGCCAGCAGCCCTAGCGGGCTTAGCTCCTACGAGCAGTACTTC. Translation gives CASSPSGLSSYEQYF.

DNA for the CDR3: TGTGCCAGCAGCCAAGAGAAGGCAGGGGATGAAGCTTTCTTT. Encoded protein: CASSQEKAGDEAFF. The gene calls are TRBV14 and TRBJ1-1; weak D call: TRBD1 (6 bases). CDR3 size: 14 residues. Trimming left V 0 bases short and J 7 bases short, with 12 bases between. The V gene's germline CDR1 is SGHDN and CDR2 FVKESK.

V gene TRBV7-9 combines with J gene TRBJ2-3, with 7 bases aligning to TRBD2. Losses at the gene ends were 5 bases for V and 0 bases for J; bases not matched to a gene: 5. The germline V gene encodes CDR1 SEHNR and CDR2 FQNEAQ (reference sequence). This CDR3 comprises 15 residues. The DNA of the CDR3 is TGTGCCAGCAGCCTTCTAGCGGTTAGCACAGATACGCAGTATTTT. As protein: CASSLLAVSTDTQYF.

This clone was found a few times. The CDR3 spells CASSNDSPNEQFF. CDR3 nucleotides: TGTGCCAGCAGTAACGACAGCCCCAATGAGCAGTTCTTC. The rearrangement joins TRBV6-5 to TRBJ2-1; D is perhaps TRBD1 (5 bases). V lost 5 bases to trimming and J lost 6 bases, with 11 bases between them. From germline, CDR1 is MNHEY and CDR2 SVGAGI. The CDR3 has 13 amino acids.

This chain joins TRBV28 and TRBJ2-7; TRBD1 matches 11 bases. The CDR3 has 17 amino acids. Losses at the gene ends were 1 base for V and 1 base for J; bases not matched to a gene: 6. CDR1 is MDHEN and CDR2 is SYDVKM in the germline V gene. CDR3 in DNA: TGTGCCAGCAGTTTATCCCCGGACAGGGGGCAATCCTACGAGCAGTACTTC. Its protein is CASSLSPDRGQSYEQYF.

J is TRBJ2-3 and V is TRBV11-2; 7 nucleotides agree with TRBD2. CDR1 SGHAT and CDR2 FQNNGV come from the germline V gene. The V segment lost 5 bases and the J segment 1 base; nucleotides outside the gene matches: 9. CDR3 length equals 16 residues. Here the CDR3 DNA reads TGTGCCAGCAGCCTCGGAGTTCTAGCGGGCACAGATACGCAGTATTTT. Translating it yields CASSLGVLAGTDTQYF.

This sequence joins TRBV7-2 and TRBJ1-1; maybe TRBD1 (5 bases). The V gene lost 5 bases and the J gene lost 4 bases, with 14 bases spanning the gap. This CDR3 is built from 14 residues. Germline assignment: CDR1 SGHTA and CDR2 FQGNSA. The CDR3 bases are TGTGCCAGCAGCCCCCGGGGGATGAGCACTGAAGCTTTCTTT. Protein: CASSPRGMSTEAFF.

The V gene is TRBV5-1, the J gene TRBJ2-3, with D uncertain. This CDR3 is 14 amino acids long. V lost 4 bases to trimming and J lost 1 base, with 10 bases between them. CDR1 and CDR2 (germline): SGHRS, YFSETQ. The CDR3 sequence is CASSPTRGTDTQYF. The CDR3 bases are TGCGCCAGCAGCCCAACTCGAGGCACAGATACGCAGTATTTT.

The chain has TRBV11-2 and TRBJ1-5; D gene ambiguous. The CDR3 runs 14 residues. V was cut by 3 bases and J by 4 bases, with 10 bases left in between. The germline V gene encodes CDR1 SGHAT and CDR2 FQNNGV. Here the CDR3 DNA reads TGTGCCAGCAGCTTCGGTCCCGGGAATCAGCCCCAGCATTTT. This gives the protein CASSFGPGNQPQHF. Together with reference TRBV11-2 and TRBJ1-5, the CDR3 gives the full variable domain: EAGVAQSPRYKIIEKRQSVAFWCNPISGHATLYWYQQILGQGPKLLIQFQNNGVVDDSQLPKDRFSAERLKGVDSTLKIQPAKLEDSAVYLCASSFGPGNQPQHFGDGTRLSIL.